These 29 T cell receptor beta chains were sequenced from one sample in a study of shared clonotypes between healthy human individuals. Assay used: immunoSEQ multiplex PCR; TCRdb lists only in-frame clones, some missing. Of 700,000 or so clones listed, 72% were seen once; the top ten hold about 2%. Sequences were obtained from memory CD4+ T cells sorted from blood. Subset of the sample: CD45RA-negative fraction. These receptors all come from a woman in her thirties in good health.

The V gene is TRBV18, the J gene TRBJ2-5; D tentatively reads TRBD1 or TRBD2 (5 bases each). The CDR3 consists of 13 residues. Trimming took 5 bases from V and 0 from J, leaving 7 bases between them. Germline CDR1 is KGHSH and CDR2 is LQKENI. Here the CDR3 reads CASSTGHQETQYF. As DNA, the CDR3 is TGTGCCAGCTCAACGGGACACCAAGAGACCCAGTACTTC.

The V call is TRBV28, the J call TRBJ1-2; no clear D. The CDR3 sequence is 13 residues long. Between the trimmed V and J ends, which lost 8 bases and 7 bases, there was a span of 17 bases. In germline, CDR1 is MDHEN, CDR2 SYDVKM. The CDR3 is CASGLPGRSGYTF. The CDR3 nucleotides read TGTGCCAGCGGCCTTCCTGGGCGGTCTGGCTACACCTTC.

This clone was observed a few times. Other DNA variants within this sample encode the same CDR3. V and J are TRBV2 and TRBJ2-7, with 9 bases identical to TRBD1. The CDR3 runs to 14 residues. With V trimmed by 5 bases and J by 3 bases, 5 bases remained unmatched. Per germline, CDR1 SNHLY and CDR2 FYNNEI. The CDR3 nucleotides read TGTGCCAGCAGTACCGGGACAGGGTTCTACGAGCAGTACTTC. Its translation: CASSTGTGFYEQYF.

This chain uses TRBV28 with TRBJ2-2, with 10 bases lining up with TRBD2. This CDR3 spans 16 amino acids. V was pared by 5 bases and J by 9 bases, with 12 bases of the junction left unmatched. Germline V lookup: CDR1 MDHEN, CDR2 SYDVKM. The CDR3 coding sequence is TGTGCCAGCAGTGCAACCGGGACTAGCGTTAGTAGGGAGCTGTTTTTT. As protein: CASSATGTSVSRELFF.

This clone was counted between two and nine times. The chain's CDR3 is CASSIQPEETQYF. The CDR3 coding sequence is TGCGCCAGCAGTATCCAACCGGAAGAGACCCAGTACTTC. V gene TRBV5-1 combines with J gene TRBJ2-5; D call uncertain. The germline V and J ends were trimmed by 5 bases and 3 bases, with 11 bases remaining between them. CDR1 is SGHRS and CDR2 is YFSETQ in the germline V gene. The length of the CDR3 is 13 residues.

The CDR3 loop reads CASSTVNQPQHF. CDR3 sequence (DNA): TGTGCCAGCAGCACAGTGAATCAGCCCCAGCATTTT. The chain carries TRBV28 and TRBJ1-5; D uncertain. The germline V gene has CDR1 MDHEN and CDR2 SYDVKM. Trimming took off 6 bases at V and 4 bases at J, with 7 bases between the two ends. The CDR3 contains 12 residues.

V gene TRBV29-1 combines with J gene TRBJ2-7; 10 bases fit TRBD2. Unmatched junction bases numbered 13, after V lost 4 bases and J lost 7 bases. Germline V CDR1 and CDR2: SQVTM, ANQGSEA. The CDR3 loop spans 15 amino acids. CDR3 region: CSVGSPSGSAREQYF. The CDR3 nucleotides are TGCAGCGTTGGATCCCCTAGCGGGAGCGCGAGGGAGCAGTACTTC.

Concerning this clone itself: This may arise from a read error, as a much more abundant clone is one base away. The sample has other DNA sequences that encode this CDR3 too. The V and J genes are TRBV27 and TRBJ2-6; D perhaps matches TRBD2 (5 bases). Germline CDR1 MNHEY, CDR2 SMNVEV (reference sequence). The CDR3 covers 15 residues. Trimming left V 1 base short and J 2 bases short, with 6 bases between. The CDR3 loop reads CASSLWGAGANVLTF. As DNA, the CDR3 is TGTGCCAGCAGTTTATGGGGAGCTGGGGCCAACGTCCTGACTTTC.

V usage is TRBV29-1 and J usage is TRBJ2-7; 8 bases are a match to TRBD1. This CDR3 contains 14 residues. Germline V lookup: CDR1 SQVTM, CDR2 ANQGSEA. J lost 4 bases, V lost 2 bases, and 7 bases had no gene match. The chain's CDR3 is CSVELAGGGYEQYF. The CDR3 DNA reads as TGCAGCGTTGAATTGGCAGGGGGCGGGTACGAGCAGTACTTC.

The chain joins TRBV7-9 to TRBJ2-5, with 7 nucleotides matching TRBD1. Germline values: CDR1 SEHNR, CDR2 FQNEAQ (reference sequence). The junction had 8 bases not matched to a gene; V was cut back by 0 bases and J by 7 bases. This CDR3 spans 15 amino acids. In DNA form, the CDR3 reads TGTGCCAGCAGCTTAGCGTTAGAGACAGGGAGGACCCAGTACTTC. Its protein is CASSLALETGRTQYF.

The CDR3 reads CASSFIGEYGYTF. DNA for the CDR3: TGTGCCAGCAGTTTCATAGGAGAATATGGCTACACCTTC. The chain carries TRBV25-1 and TRBJ1-2; D is undetermined. This CDR3 has 13 residues. Trimming shortened V by 5 bases and J by 5 bases, and 12 bases separated the two germline ends. Per the germline V gene, CDR1 is MGHDK and CDR2 is SYGVNS.

The chain employs TRBV28 and TRBJ1-5; 7 bases are shared with TRBD1. CDR3 length: 16 residues. Germline V gives CDR1 MDHEN, CDR2 SYDVKM. V lost 1 base and J lost 2; bases outside the gene matches: 5. CDR3 coding DNA: TGTGCCAGCAGTTTATCCCTAGACAGGGGCAATCAGCCCCAGCATTTT. This encodes CASSLSLDRGNQPQHF.

The rearrangement links TRBV20-1 to TRBJ2-1; D remains ambiguous. V gave up 4 bases and J gave up 8 bases, with 9 bases separating them. The CDR3 has 11 amino acids. CDR1 and CDR2 from the germline V gene are DFQATT and SNEGSKA (reference sequence). In DNA, the CDR3 is TGCAGTGCTATGCAACCGGATGAGCAGTTCTTC. Translated: CSAMQPDEQFF.

This rearrangement joins TRBV27 to TRBJ2-1, with 8 bases fitting TRBD2. CDR1 is MNHEY, CDR2 SMNVEV, per germline (reference sequence). Trimming cost V 6 bases and J 6 bases; bases outside gene matches: 10. The CDR3 consists of 15 residues. CDR3 in amino acids: CASSSAGADSNEQFF. CDR3 DNA: TGTGCCAGCAGCTCAGCGGGAGCTGACAGCAATGAGCAGTTCTTC.

This clone came up a few times. Other DNA sequences within the sample encode an identical CDR3. V usage is TRBV28 and J usage is TRBJ2-5; D is uncertain. With 2 bases removed from V and 3 bases from J, the gap between germline ends came to 1 base. Germline-derived CDR1 and CDR2 are MDHEN and SYDVKM. The CDR3 runs 11 residues. CDR3 DNA: TGTGCCAGCAGTTTAGAAGAGACCCAGTACTTC. Its protein is CASSLEETQYF.

The chain is built from TRBV28 and TRBJ2-7; possible D gene TRBD1, 5 bases. The germline CDR1 and CDR2 sequences are MDHEN and SYDVKM. There are 15 residues in the CDR3. The V and J ends lost 8 bases and 0 bases respectively, with 17 bases between them. The CDR3 DNA follows: TGTGCCAGCGCGGCGGCGACAGCCGACTCCTACGAGCAGTACTTC. Its protein is CASAAATADSYEQYF.

The chain uses TRBV27 and TRBJ1-1; D gene unclear. The CDR3 loop spans 14 amino acids. The V end was cut by 4 bases, the J end by 7 bases, with 16 bases between. Germline V gene lookup returns CDR1 MNHEY and CDR2 SMNVEV (reference sequence). The CDR3 bases are TGTGCCAGCAGTTACGCCGTAGGTGGGGTTGAAGCTTTCTTT. Translation: CASSYAVGGVEAFF.

This chain joins TRBV14 and TRBJ2-3, with 8 bases matching TRBD2. Germline CDR1 reads SGHDN; CDR2 reads FVKESK. The CDR3 totals 13 residues. V lost 4 bases, J lost 8 bases, and 5 bases stayed unmatched. The CDR3 nucleotides read TGTGCCAGCAGCCCAGCGGGAGTGTCTACGCAGTATTTT. Encoded protein: CASSPAGVSTQYF.

As concerns this clone: Other DNA variants within this sample encode the same CDR3. The V and J genes are TRBV5-1 and TRBJ1-1, with TRBD1 as a possible D gene (5 bases). Trimming stripped 4 bases from V and 0 bases from J, with 10 bases between. The V gene's germline CDR1 is SGHRS and CDR2 YFSETQ. The CDR3 consists of 14 residues. The CDR3 protein is CASSLGTVNTEAFF. The CDR3 bases are TGCGCCAGCAGCCTCGGGACGGTGAACACTGAAGCTTTCTTT.

A word on this clone: A read error may produce the germline difference seen at one junction end. The chain uses TRBV6-1 and TRBJ2-1, with a tentative D call TRBD2 (6 bases). The CDR3 contains 16 residues. CDR1 and CDR2 (germline): MNHNS, SASEGT. The CDR3 loop reads CAISESMARLGDEQFF. The DNA of the CDR3 is TGTGCCATCAGTGAGTCGATGGCCAGACTAGGGGATGAGCAGTTCTTC.

DNA of the CDR3: TGTGCCAGTAGTATGGGGTCTAGCGGAGAAGAGACCCAGTACTTC. It specifies CASSMGSSGEETQYF. The rearrangement joins TRBV19 to TRBJ2-5; 7 bases are shared with TRBD2. V lost 3 bases, J lost 3 bases, and 7 bases stayed unmatched. The CDR3 contains 15 residues. Germline loops: CDR1 LNHDA, CDR2 SQIVND (reference sequence).

This chain uses TRBV2 with TRBJ1-4, with D unresolved. CDR1 and CDR2 (germline): SNHLY, FYNNEI. The CDR3 runs 15 residues. Trimming cost V 7 bases and J 4 bases, with 16 bases left between them. CDR3 coding DNA: TGTGCCAGCACTGTCCTCCCGGCGGGTAATGAAAAACTGTTTTTT. Protein: CASTVLPAGNEKLFF.

V gene TRBV29-1 combines with J gene TRBJ2-2, with 7 positions matching TRBD2. The CDR3 contains 15 residues. J was trimmed by 4 bases and V by 2 bases; bases with no gene match: 7. Germline assignment: CDR1 SQVTM and CDR2 ANQGSEA. DNA for the CDR3: TGCAGCGTTGAATCGTGGGGGAGGGGCACCGGGGAGCTGTTTTTT. This codes for CSVESWGRGTGELFF.

The chain links TRBV28 to TRBJ1-5, with D unclear. CDR3 length: 13 residues. Germline lookup yields CDR1 MDHEN and CDR2 SYDVKM. Trimming stripped 6 bases from V and 0 bases from J, with 6 bases between. The CDR3 nucleotides read TGTGCCAGCAGGGACCATAGCAATCAGCCCCAGCATTTT. This encodes CASRDHSNQPQHF. The whole variable domain, remainder taken from reference TRBV28 and TRBJ1-5, is DVKVTQSSRYLVKRTGEKVFLECVQDMDHENMFWYRQDPGLGLRLIYFSYDVKMKEKGDIPEGYSVSREKKERFSLILESASTNQTSMYLCASRDHSNQPQHFGDGTRLSIL.

V and J are TRBV6-5 and TRBJ2-4; 11 positions match TRBD2. V lost 6 bases, J lost 14 bases, and 9 bases stayed unmatched. The CDR3 consists of 13 residues. The V gene's germline CDR1 is MNHEY and CDR2 SVGAGI. The CDR3 DNA reads TGTGCCAGCAGGGCCAGACTAGCGGGGACGGAGTACTTC. This gives the protein CASRARLAGTEYF.

To note about this clone: Other DNA sequences in this sample translate to the same CDR3. This sequence joins TRBV19 and TRBJ2-7; TRBD2 matches at 11 bases. V shed 5 bases and J 1 base; nucleotides not matched to a gene: 4. Germline V lookup: CDR1 LNHDA, CDR2 SQIVND (reference sequence). This CDR3 spans 15 amino acids. CDR3 protein: CASSPGTSGSYEQYF. CDR3 nucleotide sequence: TGTGCCAGTAGTCCAGGGACTAGCGGATCCTACGAGCAGTACTTC.

This clone appeared many times. The same CDR3 can be traced to other DNA sequences in this sample. This chain links TRBV25-1 with TRBJ2-7; no clear D gene. V dropped 5 bases and J dropped 2 bases, with 4 bases sitting between them. CDR1 is MGHDK, CDR2 SYGVNS, per germline. There are 11 residues in the CDR3. CDR3 amino acids: CASSPAYEQYF. DNA for the CDR3: TGTGCCAGCAGTCCCGCCTACGAGCAGTACTTC.

The chain carries TRBV19 and TRBJ2-3; no firm D call. This CDR3 has 13 residues. The ends were cut back, 7 bases at V and 5 bases at J, with 13 bases in the middle. Germline CDR1 reads LNHDA; CDR2 reads SQIVND (reference sequence). The CDR3 DNA reads TGTGCCAGTATGAGTTTGGGTCAAGATACGCAGTATTTT. Protein: CASMSLGQDTQYF.

The gene calls are TRBV2 and TRBJ1-4; 9 nucleotides align to TRBD1. Germline V gene lookup returns CDR1 SNHLY and CDR2 FYNNEI. J lost 8 bases, V lost 5 bases, and 3 bases had no gene match. The CDR3 sequence is 13 residues long. CDR3 amino acids: CASSLTGGEKLFF. The CDR3 region has the DNA TGTGCCAGCAGTTTAACAGGGGGCGAAAAACTGTTTTTT.